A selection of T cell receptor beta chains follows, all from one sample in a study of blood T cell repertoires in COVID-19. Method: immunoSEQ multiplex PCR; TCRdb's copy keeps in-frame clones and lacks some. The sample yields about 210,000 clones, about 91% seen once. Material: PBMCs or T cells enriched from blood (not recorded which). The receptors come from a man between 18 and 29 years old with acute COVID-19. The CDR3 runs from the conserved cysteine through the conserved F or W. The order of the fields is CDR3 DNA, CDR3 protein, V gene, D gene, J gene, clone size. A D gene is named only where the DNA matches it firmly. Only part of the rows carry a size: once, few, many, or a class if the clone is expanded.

TGTGCCAGCAGTTCTCTAGCGACTAGCACAGATACGCAGTATTTT | CASSSLATSTDTQYF | TRBV6-2/TRBV6-3 | . | TRBJ2-3 | once
TGTGCCATCAGCCGGAGCACAGATACGCAGTATTTT | CAISRSTDTQYF | TRBV10-3 | . | TRBJ2-3 | .
TGTGCCAGCAGCGACATGGGTAACTACGAGCAGTACTTC | CASSDMGNYEQYF | TRBV11-2 | . | TRBJ2-7 | .
TGTGCCACCAGTGATTCGAGCGGGAGCTACAATGAGCAGTTCTTC | CATSDSSGSYNEQFF | TRBV24-1 | TRBD2 | TRBJ2-1 | .
TGTGCCAGCAGCTCTATGACAGGGTTCACTGAAGCTTTCTTT | CASSSMTGFTEAFF | TRBV5-6 | TRBD1 | TRBJ1-1 | .
TGTGCCAGCAGCTTGGAGGTAGGGGGCCCCTACGAGCAGTACTTC | CASSLEVGGPYEQYF | TRBV5-4 | TRBD1 | TRBJ2-7 | many
TGTGCCAGGGGTGGGGCGGCGGCATGGGCTGAAGCTTTCTTT | CARGGAAAWAEAFF | TRBV28 | . | TRBJ1-1 | .
TGTGCCTGGAGTGGGGTGGGAGGCGTGTCCCATGAGCAGTTCTTC | CAWSGVGGVSHEQFF | TRBV30 | . | TRBJ2-1 | .
TGTGCCAGCAGCGTAGAGGGGTTGGAGCCCCAGCATTTT | CASSVEGLEPQHF | TRBV9 | . | TRBJ1-5 | .
TGTGCCAGCAGCGGGAGCGGGACCGTCTCTGGAAACACCATATATTTT | CASSGSGTVSGNTIYF | TRBV9 | . | TRBJ1-3 | .
TGTGCCAGCAGAGGAGATGTAACAGATACGCAGTATTTT | CASRGDVTDTQYF | TRBV3-1/TRBV3-2 | . | TRBJ2-3 | once
TGTGCCAGCACTAGAGCAGGGGGCCTTTTAAACACCATATATTTT | CASTRAGGLLNTIYF | TRBV28 | TRBD1 | TRBJ1-3 | once
TGCAGCGTTGTAGAACGGGGAAACACCATATATTTT | CSVVERGNTIYF | TRBV29-1 | . | TRBJ1-3 | .
TGTGCCAGCAGTGACCCCACTCCGGGACAGGGTTACACTGAAGCTTTCTTT | CASSDPTPGQGYTEAFF | TRBV25-1 | TRBD1 | TRBJ1-1 | .
TGTGCCAGCGGACAGGGGAGGGCCCATGAAGCCCAGCATTTT | CASGQGRAHEAQHF | TRBV2 | TRBD1 | TRBJ1-5 | .